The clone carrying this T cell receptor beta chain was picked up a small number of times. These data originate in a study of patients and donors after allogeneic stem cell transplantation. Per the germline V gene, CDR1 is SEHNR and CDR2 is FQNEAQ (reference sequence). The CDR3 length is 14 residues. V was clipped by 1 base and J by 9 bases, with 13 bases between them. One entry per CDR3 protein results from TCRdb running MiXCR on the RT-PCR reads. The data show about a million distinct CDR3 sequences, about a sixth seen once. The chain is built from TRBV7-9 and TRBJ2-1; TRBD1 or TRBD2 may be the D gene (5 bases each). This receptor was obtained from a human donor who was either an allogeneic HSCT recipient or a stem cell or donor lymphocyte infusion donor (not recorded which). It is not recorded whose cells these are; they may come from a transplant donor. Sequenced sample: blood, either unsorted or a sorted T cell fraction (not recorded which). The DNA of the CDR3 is TGTGCCAGCAGCTTAGAAGGTGGGACCACTGAGCAGTTCTTC. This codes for CASSLEGGTTEQFF.